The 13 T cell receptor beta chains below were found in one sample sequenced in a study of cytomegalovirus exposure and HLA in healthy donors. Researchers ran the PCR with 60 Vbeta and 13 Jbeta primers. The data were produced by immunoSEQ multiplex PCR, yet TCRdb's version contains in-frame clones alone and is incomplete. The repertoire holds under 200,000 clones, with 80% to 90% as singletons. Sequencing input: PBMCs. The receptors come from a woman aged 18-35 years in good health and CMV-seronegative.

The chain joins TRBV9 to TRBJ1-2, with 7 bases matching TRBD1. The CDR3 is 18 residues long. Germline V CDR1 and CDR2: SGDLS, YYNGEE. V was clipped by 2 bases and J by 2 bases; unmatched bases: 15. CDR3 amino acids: CASSVSRDLTGANYGYTF. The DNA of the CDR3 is TGTGCCAGCAGCGTGTCTCGGGACCTAACAGGGGCAAACTATGGCTACACCTTC. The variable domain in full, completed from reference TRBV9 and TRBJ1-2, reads DSGVTQTPKHLITATGQRVTLRCSPRSGDLSVYWYQQSLDQGLQFLIQYYNGEERAKGNILERFSAQQFPDLHSELNLSSLELGDSALYFCASSVSRDLTGANYGYTFGSGTRLTVV.

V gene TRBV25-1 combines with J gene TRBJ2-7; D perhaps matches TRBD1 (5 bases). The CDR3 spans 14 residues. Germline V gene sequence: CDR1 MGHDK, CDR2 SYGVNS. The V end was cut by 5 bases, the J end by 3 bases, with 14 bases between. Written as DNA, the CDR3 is TGTGCCAGCAGTAAAGGGGTACTCGTCTACGAGCAGTACTTC. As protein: CASSKGVLVYEQYF.

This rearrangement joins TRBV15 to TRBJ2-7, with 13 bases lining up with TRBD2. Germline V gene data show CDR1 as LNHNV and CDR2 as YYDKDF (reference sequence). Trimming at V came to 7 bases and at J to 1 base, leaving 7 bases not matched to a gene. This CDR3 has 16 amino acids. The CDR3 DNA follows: TGTGCCACCACCCCGGGGGGACTAGCGGGATCCTACGAGCAGTACTTC. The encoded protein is CATTPGGLAGSYEQYF.

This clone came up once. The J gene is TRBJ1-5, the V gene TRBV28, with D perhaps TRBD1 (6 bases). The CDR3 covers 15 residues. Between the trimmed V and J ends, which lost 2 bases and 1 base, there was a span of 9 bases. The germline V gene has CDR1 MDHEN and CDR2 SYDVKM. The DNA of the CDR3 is TGTGCCAGCAGTTTACCAGGGGTAAGCAATCAGCCCCAGCATTTT. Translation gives CASSLPGVSNQPQHF.

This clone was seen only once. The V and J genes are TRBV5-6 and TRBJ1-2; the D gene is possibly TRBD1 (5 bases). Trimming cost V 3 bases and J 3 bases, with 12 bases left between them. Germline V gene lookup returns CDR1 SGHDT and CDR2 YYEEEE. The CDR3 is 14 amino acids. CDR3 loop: CASSWGREDYGYTF. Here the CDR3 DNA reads TGTGCCAGCAGCTGGGGCAGGGAAGACTATGGCTACACCTTC.

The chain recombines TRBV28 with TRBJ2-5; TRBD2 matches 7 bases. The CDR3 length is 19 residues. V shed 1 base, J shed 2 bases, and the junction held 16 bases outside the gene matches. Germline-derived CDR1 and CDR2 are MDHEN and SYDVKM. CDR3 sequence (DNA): TGTGCCAGCAGTTTATATGGTGGTGGGGGGGTGGGGGGACAAGAGACCCAGTACTTC. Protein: CASSLYGGGGVGGQETQYF.

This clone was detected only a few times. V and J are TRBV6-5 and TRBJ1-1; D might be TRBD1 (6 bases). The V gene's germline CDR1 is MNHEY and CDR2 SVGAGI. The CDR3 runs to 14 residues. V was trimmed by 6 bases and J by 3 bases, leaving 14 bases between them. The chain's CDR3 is CASSAQGWDTEAFF. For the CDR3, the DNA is TGTGCCAGCAGCGCGCAGGGGTGGGACACTGAAGCTTTCTTT.

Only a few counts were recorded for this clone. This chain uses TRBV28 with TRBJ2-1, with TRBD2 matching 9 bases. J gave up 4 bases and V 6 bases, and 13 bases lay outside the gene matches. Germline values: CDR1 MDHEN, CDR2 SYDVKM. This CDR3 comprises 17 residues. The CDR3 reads CASRPWGLSGSYNEQFF. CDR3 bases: TGTGCCAGCAGACCCTGGGGGCTTAGCGGGAGTTACAATGAGCAGTTCTTC.

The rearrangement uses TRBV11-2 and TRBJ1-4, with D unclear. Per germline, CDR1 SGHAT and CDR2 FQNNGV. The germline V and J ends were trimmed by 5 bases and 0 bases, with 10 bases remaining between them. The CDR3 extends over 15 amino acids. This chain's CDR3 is CASSLAVATNEKLFF. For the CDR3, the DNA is TGTGCCAGCAGCCTGGCCGTTGCAACTAATGAAAAACTGTTTTTT.

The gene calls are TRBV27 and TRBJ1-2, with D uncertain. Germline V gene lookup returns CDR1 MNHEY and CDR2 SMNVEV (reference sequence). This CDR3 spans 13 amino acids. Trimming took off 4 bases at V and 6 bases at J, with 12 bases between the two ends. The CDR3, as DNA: TGTGCCAGCAGTTCGACGGGGTCGAATGGCTACACCTTC. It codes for CASSSTGSNGYTF.

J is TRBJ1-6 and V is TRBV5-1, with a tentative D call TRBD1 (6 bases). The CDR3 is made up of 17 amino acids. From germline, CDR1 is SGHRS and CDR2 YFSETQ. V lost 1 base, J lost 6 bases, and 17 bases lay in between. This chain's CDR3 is CASSLTFAGAGNSPLHF. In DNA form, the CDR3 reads TGCGCCAGCAGCTTGACCTTTGCGGGGGCGGGTAATTCACCCCTCCACTTT.

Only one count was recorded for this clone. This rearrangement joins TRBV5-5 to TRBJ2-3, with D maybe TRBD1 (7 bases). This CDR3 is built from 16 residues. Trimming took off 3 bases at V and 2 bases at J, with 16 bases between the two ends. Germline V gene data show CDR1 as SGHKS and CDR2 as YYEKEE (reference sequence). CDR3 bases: TGTGCCAGCAGCTGGCATCAGGGGGGAGCCACAGATACGCAGTATTTT. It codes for CASSWHQGGATDTQYF.

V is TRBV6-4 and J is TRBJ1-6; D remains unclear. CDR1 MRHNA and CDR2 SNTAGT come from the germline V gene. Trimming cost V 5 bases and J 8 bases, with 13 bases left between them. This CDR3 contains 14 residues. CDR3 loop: CASSSMGGDSPLHF. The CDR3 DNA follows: TGTGCCAGCAGTAGTATGGGCGGGGATTCACCCCTCCACTTT.